The T cell receptor (beta chain) under discussion was sequenced for a study of OX40 agonist ivuxolimab in advanced cancers. At the level of the study: Checkpoint inhibitors had been given previously to 40% of patients. Patients achieving partial responses numbered three: one hepatocellular carcinoma case and two cutaneous melanoma cases.

General study findings and limits: At 0.1 to 3.0 mg/kg and by week 6, clonal expansion occurred in CD4+ and CD8+ blood T cells. There were, on average, more expanded clones in CD8+ T cells than in CD4+.

With respect to this clone: Its antigen remains unknown.

Assay: immunoSEQ multiplex PCR; the TCRdb copy retains only in-frame clones and omits some. The sample contains roughly 80,000 clones, around 85% of which appear only once. CDR3 length: 14 residues. V lost 3 bases to trimming and J lost 7 bases; unmatched junction nucleotides: 1. Germline values: CDR1 KGHSH, CDR2 LQKENI. Sequenced material: CD4+ or CD8+ T cells sorted from blood, taken in a trial of the OX40 agonist ivuxolimab. The chain couples TRBV18 to TRBJ1-4, with 11 bases matching TRBD1. This clonotype was obtained from an adult with an advanced solid tumor such as melanoma, head and neck, liver or kidney cancer. The CDR3 here is CASSPGTGGEKLFF. The CDR3 DNA reads as TGTGCCAGCTCACCTGGGACAGGGGGTGAAAAACTGTTTTTT.